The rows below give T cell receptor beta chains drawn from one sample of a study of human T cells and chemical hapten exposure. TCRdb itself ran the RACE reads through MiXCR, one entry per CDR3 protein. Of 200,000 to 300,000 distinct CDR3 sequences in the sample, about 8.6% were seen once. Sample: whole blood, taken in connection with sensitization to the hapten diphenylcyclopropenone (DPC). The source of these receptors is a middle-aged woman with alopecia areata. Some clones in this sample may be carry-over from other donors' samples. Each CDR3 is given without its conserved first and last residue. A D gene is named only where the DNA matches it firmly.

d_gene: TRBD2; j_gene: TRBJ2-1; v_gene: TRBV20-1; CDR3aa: SARDPLPMSGRDYNEQF
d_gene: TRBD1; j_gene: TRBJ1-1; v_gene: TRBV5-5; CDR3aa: ASSTGTGRNTEAF
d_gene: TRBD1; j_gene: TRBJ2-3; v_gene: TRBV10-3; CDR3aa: AISGTTGVIDTQY
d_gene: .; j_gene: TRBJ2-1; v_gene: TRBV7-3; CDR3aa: ASSLTFSGTEQF
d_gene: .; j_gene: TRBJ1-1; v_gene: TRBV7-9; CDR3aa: ASSLSTANTEAF
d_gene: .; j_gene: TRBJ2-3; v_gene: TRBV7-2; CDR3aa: ASSNPPKTDTQY
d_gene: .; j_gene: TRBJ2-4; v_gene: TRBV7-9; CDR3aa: ASSPRDENIQY
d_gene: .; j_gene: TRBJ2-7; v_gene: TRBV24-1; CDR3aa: ATSDLNSHSYEQY
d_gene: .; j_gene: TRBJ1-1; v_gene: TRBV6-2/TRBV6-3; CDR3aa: ASSPQAGTEAF
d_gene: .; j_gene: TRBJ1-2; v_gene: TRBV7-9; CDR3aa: ASSPIRRGYT
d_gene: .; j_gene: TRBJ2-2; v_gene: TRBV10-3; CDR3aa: AISESGELF
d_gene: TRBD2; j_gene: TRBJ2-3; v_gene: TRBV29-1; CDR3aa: SVGKGLALDTQY
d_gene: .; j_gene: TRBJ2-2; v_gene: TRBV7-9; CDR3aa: ASSSDPNTGELF
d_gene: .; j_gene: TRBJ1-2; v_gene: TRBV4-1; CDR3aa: ASSQDYMGYGYT
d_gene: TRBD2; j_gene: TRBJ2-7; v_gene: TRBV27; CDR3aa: ASSPYGTSGYYEQY
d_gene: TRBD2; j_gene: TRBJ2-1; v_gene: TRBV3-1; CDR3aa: ASSLALTSRDEQF
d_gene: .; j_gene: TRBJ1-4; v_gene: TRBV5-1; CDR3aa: ASSLRRGGEKLF
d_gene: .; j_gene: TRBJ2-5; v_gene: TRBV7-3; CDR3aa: ASSRVGARGETQY
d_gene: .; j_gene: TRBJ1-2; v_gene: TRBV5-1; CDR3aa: ASSLRPPESYGYT
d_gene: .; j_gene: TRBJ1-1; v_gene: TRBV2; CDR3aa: ASSAGTRTEAF
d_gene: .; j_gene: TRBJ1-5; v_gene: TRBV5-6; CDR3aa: ASSFSPGDNQPQH
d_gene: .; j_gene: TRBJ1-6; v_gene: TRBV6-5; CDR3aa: ASSAPRTGWGVNSPLH
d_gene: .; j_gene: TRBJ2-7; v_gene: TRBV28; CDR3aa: ASSFEYEQY
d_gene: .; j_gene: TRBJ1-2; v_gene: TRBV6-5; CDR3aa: ASSFRDGTYGYT
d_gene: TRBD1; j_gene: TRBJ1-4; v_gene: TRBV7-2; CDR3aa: ASSLPTGTENEKLF
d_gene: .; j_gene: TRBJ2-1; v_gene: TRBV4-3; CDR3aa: ASSQGGTAPYNEQF
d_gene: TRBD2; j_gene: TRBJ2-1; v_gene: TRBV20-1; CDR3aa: SAYRLAIWEQF
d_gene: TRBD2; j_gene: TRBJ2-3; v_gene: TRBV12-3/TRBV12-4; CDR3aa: ASSRLGAGFTDTQY
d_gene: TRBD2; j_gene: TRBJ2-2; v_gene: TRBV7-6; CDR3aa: ASSPSKAGGPGTGELF
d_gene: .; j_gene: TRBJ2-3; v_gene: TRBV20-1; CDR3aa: SASPPLGAVSTDTQY
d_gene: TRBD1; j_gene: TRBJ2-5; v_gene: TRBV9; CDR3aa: ASSAATGASETQY
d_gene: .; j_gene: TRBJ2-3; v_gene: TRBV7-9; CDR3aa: ASSASRNTDTQY
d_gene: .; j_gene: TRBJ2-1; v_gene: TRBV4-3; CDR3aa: ASSQALYTYNEQF
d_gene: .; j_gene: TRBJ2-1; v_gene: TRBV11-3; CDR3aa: ASSFIGSSVNEQF
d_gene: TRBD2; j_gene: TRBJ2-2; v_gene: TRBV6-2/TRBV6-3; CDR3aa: ASSLSGSRNTGELF
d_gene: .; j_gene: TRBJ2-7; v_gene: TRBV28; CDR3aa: ASNTGRRNEQY
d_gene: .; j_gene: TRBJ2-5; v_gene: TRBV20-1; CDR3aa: SARVANQETQY
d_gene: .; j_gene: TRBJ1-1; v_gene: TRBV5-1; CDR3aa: ASSIQGSTEAF
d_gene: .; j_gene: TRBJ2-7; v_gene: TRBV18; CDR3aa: ASSLSDGGFSYEQY
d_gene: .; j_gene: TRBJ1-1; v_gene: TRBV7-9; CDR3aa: ASSSVGETAF
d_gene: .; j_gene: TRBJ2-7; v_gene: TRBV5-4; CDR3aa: ASSLNQVHEQY
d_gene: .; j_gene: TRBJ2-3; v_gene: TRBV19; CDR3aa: ASSIPGLLTDTQN
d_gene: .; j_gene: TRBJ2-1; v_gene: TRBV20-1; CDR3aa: SASVDNQGYEQF
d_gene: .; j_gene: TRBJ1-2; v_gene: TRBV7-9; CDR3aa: ASSLARKFAGEVYGYT
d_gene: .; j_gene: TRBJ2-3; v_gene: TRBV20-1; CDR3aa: SARDGPDTQY
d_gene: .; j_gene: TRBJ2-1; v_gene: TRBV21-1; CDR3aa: ASSPGSTRESIGAQF
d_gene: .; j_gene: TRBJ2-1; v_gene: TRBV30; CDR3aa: AWSAGNSYNEQF
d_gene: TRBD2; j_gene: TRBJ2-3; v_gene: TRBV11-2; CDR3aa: ASSDTSGRPRAADTQY